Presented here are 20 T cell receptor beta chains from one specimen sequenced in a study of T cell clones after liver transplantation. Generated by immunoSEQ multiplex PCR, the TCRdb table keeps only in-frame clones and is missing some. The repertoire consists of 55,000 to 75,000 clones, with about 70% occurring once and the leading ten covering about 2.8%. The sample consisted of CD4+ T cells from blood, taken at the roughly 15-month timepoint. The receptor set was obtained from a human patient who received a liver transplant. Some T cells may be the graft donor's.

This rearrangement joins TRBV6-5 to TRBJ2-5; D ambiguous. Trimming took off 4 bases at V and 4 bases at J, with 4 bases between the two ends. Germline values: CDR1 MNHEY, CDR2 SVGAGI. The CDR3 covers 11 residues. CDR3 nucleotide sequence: TGTGCCAGCAGTTCAGGAGAGACCCAGTACTTC. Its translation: CASSSGETQYF.

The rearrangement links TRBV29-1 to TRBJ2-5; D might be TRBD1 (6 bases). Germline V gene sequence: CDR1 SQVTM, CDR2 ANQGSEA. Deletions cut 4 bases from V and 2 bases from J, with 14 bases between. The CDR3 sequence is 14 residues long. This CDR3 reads CSVGWGTPQETQYF. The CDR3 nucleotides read TGCAGCGTTGGATGGGGGACACCGCAAGAGACCCAGTACTTC.

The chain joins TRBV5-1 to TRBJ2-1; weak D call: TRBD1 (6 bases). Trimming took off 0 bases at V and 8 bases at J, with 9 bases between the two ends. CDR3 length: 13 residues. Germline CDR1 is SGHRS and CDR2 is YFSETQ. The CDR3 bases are TGCGCCAGCAGCTTGGACAGGGTCCATGAGCAGTTCTTC. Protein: CASSLDRVHEQFF. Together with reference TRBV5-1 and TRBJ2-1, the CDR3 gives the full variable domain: KAGVTQTPRYLIKTRGQQVTLSCSPISGHRSVSWYQQTPGQGLQFLFEYFSETQRNKGNFPGRFSGRQFSNSRSEMNVSTLELGDSALYLCASSLDRVHEQFFGPGTRLTVL.

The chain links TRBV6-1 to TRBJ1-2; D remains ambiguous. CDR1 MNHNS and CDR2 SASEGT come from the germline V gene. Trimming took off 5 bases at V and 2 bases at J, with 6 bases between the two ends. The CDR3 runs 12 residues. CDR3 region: CASSFSNYGYTF. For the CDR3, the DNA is TGTGCCAGCAGTTTCTCGAACTATGGCTACACCTTC.

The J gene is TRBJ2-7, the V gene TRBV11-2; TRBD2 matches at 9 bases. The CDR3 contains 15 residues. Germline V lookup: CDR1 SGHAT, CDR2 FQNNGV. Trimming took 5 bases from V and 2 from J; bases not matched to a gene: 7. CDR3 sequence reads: CASSPTGLAAYEQYF. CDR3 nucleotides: TGTGCCAGCAGCCCTACGGGACTAGCCGCCTACGAGCAGTACTTC.

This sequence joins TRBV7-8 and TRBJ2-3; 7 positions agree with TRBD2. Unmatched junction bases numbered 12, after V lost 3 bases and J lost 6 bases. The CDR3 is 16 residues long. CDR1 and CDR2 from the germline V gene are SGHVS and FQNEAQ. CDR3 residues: CASSLAILAVQDTQYF. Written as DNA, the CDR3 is TGTGCCAGCAGCTTGGCCATTCTAGCGGTCCAGGATACGCAGTATTTT. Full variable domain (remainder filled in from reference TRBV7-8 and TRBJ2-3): GAGVSQSPRYKVAKRGQDVALRCDPISGHVSLFWYQQALGQGPEFLTYFQNEAQLDKSGLPSDRFFAERPEGSVSTLKIQRTQQEDSAVYLCASSLAILAVQDTQYFGPGTRLTVL.

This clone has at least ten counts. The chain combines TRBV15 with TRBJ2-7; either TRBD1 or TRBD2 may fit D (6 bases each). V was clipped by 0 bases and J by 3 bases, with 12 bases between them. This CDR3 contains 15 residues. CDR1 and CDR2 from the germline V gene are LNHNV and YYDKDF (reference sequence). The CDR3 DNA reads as TGTGCCACCAGCAGAGATCTGGGGGGCTTCTACGAGCAGTACGTC. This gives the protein CATSRDLGGFYEQYV.

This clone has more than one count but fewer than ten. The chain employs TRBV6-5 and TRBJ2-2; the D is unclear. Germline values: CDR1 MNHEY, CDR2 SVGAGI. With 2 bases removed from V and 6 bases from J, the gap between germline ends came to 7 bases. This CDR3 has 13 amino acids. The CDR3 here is CASSYEASGELFF. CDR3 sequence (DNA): TGTGCCAGCAGTTACGAGGCGTCCGGGGAGCTGTTTTTT.

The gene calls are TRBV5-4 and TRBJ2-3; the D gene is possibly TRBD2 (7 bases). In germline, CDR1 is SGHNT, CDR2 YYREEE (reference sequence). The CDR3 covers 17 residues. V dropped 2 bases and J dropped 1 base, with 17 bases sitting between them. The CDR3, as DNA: TGTGCCAGCAGCTTTGGGGGCGGGGGAGTGGGCACAGATACGCAGTATTTT. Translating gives CASSFGGGGVGTDTQYF. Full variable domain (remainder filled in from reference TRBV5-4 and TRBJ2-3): ETGVTQSPTHLIKTRGQQVTLRCSSQSGHNTVSWYQQALGQGPQFIFQYYREEENGRGNFPPRFSGLQFPNYSSELNVNALELDDSALYLCASSFGGGGVGTDTQYFGPGTRLTVL.

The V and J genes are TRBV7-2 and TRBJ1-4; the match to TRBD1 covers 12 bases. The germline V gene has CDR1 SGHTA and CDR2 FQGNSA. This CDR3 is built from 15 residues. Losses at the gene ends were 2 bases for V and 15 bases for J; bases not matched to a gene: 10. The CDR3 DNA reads TGTGCCAGCAGCTTACTCGGGACAGGGGGCGCCGAGGTGTTTTTT. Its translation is CASSLLGTGGAEVFF.

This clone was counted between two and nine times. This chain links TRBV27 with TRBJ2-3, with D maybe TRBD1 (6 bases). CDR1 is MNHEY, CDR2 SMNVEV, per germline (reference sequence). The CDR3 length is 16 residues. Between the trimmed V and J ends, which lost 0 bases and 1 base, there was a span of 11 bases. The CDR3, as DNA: TGTGCCAGCAGTTTATCCTCGGGACACCGCACAGATACGCAGTATTTT. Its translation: CASSLSSGHRTDTQYF.

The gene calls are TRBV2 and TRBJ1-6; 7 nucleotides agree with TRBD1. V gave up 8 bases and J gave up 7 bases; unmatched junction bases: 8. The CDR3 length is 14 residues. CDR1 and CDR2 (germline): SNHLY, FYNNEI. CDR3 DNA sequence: TGTGCCAGCGGAGTCGCGGACAGGAATTCACCCCTCCACTTT. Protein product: CASGVADRNSPLHF.

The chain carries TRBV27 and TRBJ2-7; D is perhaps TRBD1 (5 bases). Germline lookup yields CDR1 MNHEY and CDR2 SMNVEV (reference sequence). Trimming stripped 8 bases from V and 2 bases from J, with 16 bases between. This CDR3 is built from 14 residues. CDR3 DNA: TGTGCCAGCTCGACGAACCGACAGACCTACGAGCAGTACTTC. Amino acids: CASSTNRQTYEQYF.

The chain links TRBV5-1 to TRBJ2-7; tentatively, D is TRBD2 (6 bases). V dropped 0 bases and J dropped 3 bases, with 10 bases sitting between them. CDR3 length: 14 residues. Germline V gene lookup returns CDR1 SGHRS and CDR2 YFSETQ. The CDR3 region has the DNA TGCGCCAGCAGCTTGGACCCGGGACTCTACGAGCAGTACTTC. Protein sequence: CASSLDPGLYEQYF.

The CDR3 protein is CASSSPGLSTGELFF. CDR3 coding DNA: TGTGCCAGTAGTTCGCCGGGACTTAGCACCGGGGAGCTGTTTTTT. The chain links TRBV19 to TRBJ2-2; perhaps TRBD2 as D (6 bases). The ends were cut back, 5 bases at V and 4 bases at J, with 14 bases in the middle. CDR3 length: 15 amino acids. CDR1 LNHDA and CDR2 SQIVND come from the germline V gene (reference sequence). Based on the CDR3 plus reference TRBV19 and TRBJ2-2, the full variable domain is DGGITQSPKYLFRKEGQNVTLSCEQNLNHDAMYWYRQDPGQGLRLIYYSQIVNDFQKGDIAEGYSVSREKKESFPLTVTSAQKNPTAFYLCASSSPGLSTGELFFGEGSRLTVL.

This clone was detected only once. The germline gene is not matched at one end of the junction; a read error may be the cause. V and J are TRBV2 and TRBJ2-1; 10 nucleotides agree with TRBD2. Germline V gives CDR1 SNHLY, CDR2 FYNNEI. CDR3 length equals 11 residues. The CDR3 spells CASTKREGLVF. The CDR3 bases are TGTGCCAGCACTAAGCGGGAGGGCCTGGTCTTC.

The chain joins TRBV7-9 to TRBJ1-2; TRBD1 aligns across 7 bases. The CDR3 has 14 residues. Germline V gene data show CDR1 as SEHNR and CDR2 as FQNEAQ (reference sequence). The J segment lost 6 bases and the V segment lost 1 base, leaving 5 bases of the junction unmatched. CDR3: CASSLGSGGHGYTF. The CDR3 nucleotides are TGTGCCAGCAGCTTAGGTTCAGGGGGGCATGGCTACACCTTC. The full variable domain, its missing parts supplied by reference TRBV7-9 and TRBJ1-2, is DTGVSQNPRHKITKRGQNVTFRCDPISEHNRLYWYRQTLGQGPEFLTYFQNEAQLEKSRLLSDRFSAERPKGSFSTLEIQRTEQGDSAMYLCASSLGSGGHGYTFGSGTRLTVV.

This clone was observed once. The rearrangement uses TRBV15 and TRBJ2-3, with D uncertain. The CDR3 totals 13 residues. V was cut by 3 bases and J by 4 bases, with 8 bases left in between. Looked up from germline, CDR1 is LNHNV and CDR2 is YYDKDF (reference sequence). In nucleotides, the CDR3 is TGTGCCACCAGCAGTCAGGTAGCAGATACGCAGTATTTT. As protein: CATSSQVADTQYF. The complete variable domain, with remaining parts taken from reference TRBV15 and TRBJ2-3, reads DAMVIQNPRYQVTQFGKPVTLSCSQTLNHNVMYWYQQKSSQAPKLLFHYYDKDFNNEADTPDNFQSRRPNTSFCFLDIRSPGLGDTAMYLCATSSQVADTQYFGPGTRLTVL.

CDR3 residues: CASSLGTRGGRTDTQYF. Written as DNA, the CDR3 is TGTGCCTCCTCCCTGGGTACTCGGGGGGGGCGCACAGATACGCAGTATTTT. The chain uses TRBV15 and TRBJ2-3, with 8 nucleotides matching TRBD2. Germline CDR1 and CDR2: LNHNV and YYDKDF (reference sequence). The CDR3 has 17 amino acids. The trim removed 11 bases at V and 1 base at J, leaving 17 bases unmatched.

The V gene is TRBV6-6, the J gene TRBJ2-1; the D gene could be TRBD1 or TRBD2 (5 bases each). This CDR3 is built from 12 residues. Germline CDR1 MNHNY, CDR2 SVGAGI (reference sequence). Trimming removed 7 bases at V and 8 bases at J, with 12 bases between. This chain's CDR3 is CASIGDGDEQFF. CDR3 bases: TGTGCCAGCATCGGGGACGGCGATGAGCAGTTCTTC.